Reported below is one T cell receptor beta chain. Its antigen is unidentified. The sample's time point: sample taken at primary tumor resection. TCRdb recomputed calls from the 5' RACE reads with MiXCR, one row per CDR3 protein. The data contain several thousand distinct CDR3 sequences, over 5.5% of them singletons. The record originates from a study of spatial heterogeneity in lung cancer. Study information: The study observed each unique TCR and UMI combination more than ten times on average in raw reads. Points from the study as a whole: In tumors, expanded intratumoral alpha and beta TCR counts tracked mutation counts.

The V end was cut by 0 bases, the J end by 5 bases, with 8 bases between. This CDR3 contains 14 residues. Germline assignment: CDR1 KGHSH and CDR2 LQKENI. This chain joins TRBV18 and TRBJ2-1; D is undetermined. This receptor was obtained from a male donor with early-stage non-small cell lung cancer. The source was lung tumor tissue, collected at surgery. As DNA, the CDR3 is TGTGCCAGCTCACCACCGCCACAGCACAATGAGCAGTTCTTC. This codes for CASSPPPQHNEQFF.